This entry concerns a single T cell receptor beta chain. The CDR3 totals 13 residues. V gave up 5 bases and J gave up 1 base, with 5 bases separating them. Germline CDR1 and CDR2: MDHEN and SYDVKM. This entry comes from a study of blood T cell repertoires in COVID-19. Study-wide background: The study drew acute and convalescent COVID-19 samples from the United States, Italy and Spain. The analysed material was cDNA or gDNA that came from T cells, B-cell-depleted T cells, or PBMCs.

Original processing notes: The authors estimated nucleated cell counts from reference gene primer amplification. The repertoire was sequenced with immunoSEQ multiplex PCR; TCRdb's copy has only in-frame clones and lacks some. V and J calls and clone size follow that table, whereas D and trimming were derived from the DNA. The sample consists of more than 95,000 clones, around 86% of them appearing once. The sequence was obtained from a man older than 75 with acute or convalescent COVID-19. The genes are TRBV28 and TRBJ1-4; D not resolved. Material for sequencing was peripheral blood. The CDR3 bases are TGTGCCAGCAGTCCGGGAACTAATGAAAAACTGTTTTTT. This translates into CASSPGTNEKLFF.